The 23 T cell receptor beta chains reported below all come from one sample, sequenced in a study of blood T cells in healthy people across ages. A sample-barcoded 5' primer and a J-beta primer mix were used in a second PCR of about 6 to 11 cycles. MiXCR was run by TCRdb on the 5' RACE reads, yielding one entry per CDR3 protein. Of about 970,000 distinct CDR3 sequences in the sample, roughly 51% were seen once. Specimen: blood. The receptors originated from a woman between 55 and 75 years old in good health.

In its sample, this clonotype was seen a few times. The J gene is TRBJ2-3, the V gene TRBV9; 7 nucleotides match TRBD1. J lost 7 bases, V lost 1 base, and 9 bases had no gene match. CDR1 and CDR2 from the germline V gene are SGDLS and YYNGEE. The CDR3 covers 15 residues. This CDR3 is CASSVSTGRQNTQYF. CDR3 nucleotide sequence: TGTGCCAGCAGCGTATCGACAGGGCGGCAGAATACGCAGTATTTT. Supplemented by reference TRBV9 and TRBJ2-3, the full variable domain reads DSGVTQTPKHLITATGQRVTLRCSPRSGDLSVYWYQQSLDQGLQFLIQYYNGEERAKGNILERFSAQQFPDLHSELNLSSLELGDSALYFCASSVSTGRQNTQYFGPGTRLTVL.

This clonotype showed up just a few times. The rearrangement uses TRBV7-8 and TRBJ2-7; 13 bases agree with TRBD2. Germline CDR1 reads SGHVS; CDR2 reads FQNEAQ. Trimming removed 5 bases from V and 3 bases from J; junction bases left unmatched: 7. This CDR3 is built from 16 residues. CDR3 coding DNA: TGTGCCAGCAGCCCCGGGACTAGCGGGGACAGCTACGAGCAGTACTTC. It translates to CASSPGTSGDSYEQYF. Full variable domain (remainder filled in from reference TRBV7-8 and TRBJ2-7): GAGVSQSPRYKVAKRGQDVALRCDPISGHVSLFWYQQALGQGPEFLTYFQNEAQLDKSGLPSDRFFAERPEGSVSTLKIQRTQQEDSAVYLCASSPGTSGDSYEQYFGPGTRLTVT.

J is TRBJ2-3 and V is TRBV7-8; D possibly corresponds to TRBD1 (5 bases). The ends were cut back, 5 bases at V and 5 bases at J, with 11 bases in the middle. Germline values: CDR1 SGHVS, CDR2 FQNEAQ. The CDR3 totals 13 residues. The CDR3 loop reads CASSPDQGDTQYF. In nucleotides, the CDR3 is TGTGCCAGCAGCCCGGATCAGGGAGATACGCAGTATTTT.

This clonotype has just a few counts. V is TRBV7-2 and J is TRBJ2-7, with TRBD2 as a possible D gene (5 bases). V was trimmed by 5 bases and J by 6 bases, leaving 11 bases between them. In germline, CDR1 is SGHTA, CDR2 FQGNSA. The CDR3 runs 12 residues. CDR3 DNA: TGTGCCAGCAGCCCGATAGGAGGCGAGCAGTACTTC. Translated: CASSPIGGEQYF.

This chain uses TRBV29-1 with TRBJ2-3, with 7 bases lining up with TRBD2. J was trimmed by 2 bases and V by 7 bases; bases with no gene match: 12. This CDR3 is 15 amino acids long. CDR1 SQVTM and CDR2 ANQGSEA come from the germline V gene. Here the CDR3 DNA reads TGCAGCGCCGGCCTGGCGACTAGCCCCACAGATACGCAGTATTTT. Amino acids: CSAGLATSPTDTQYF.

The gene calls are TRBV30 and TRBJ2-5; TRBD1 aligns across 7 bases. The V gene end was trimmed by 8 bases and the J gene end by 3 bases; junction bases not matched to a gene: 9. The CDR3 has 13 amino acids. Germline CDR1 and CDR2: GTSNPN and SVGIG (reference sequence). DNA of the CDR3: TGTGCCCTAGACAGGGCCCGAGAAGAGACCCAGTACTTC. It translates to CALDRAREETQYF.

The chain carries TRBV29-1 and TRBJ1-2; TRBD1 matches at 10 bases. Per the germline V gene, CDR1 is SQVTM and CDR2 is ANQGSEA. The CDR3 is 13 residues long. V shed 4 bases and J 8 bases; nucleotides not matched to a gene: 7. CDR3 coding DNA: TGCAGCGTTGTTTCGACAGGGGGCTGGGGCTACACCTTC. As protein: CSVVSTGGWGYTF.

The chain joins TRBV7-2 to TRBJ1-2; unclear D gene. This CDR3 is built from 14 residues. Germline CDR1 is SGHTA and CDR2 is FQGNSA. V gave up 1 base and J gave up 4 bases, with 10 bases separating them. CDR3 bases: TGTGCCAGCAGCTTAGAGGTCGGGCCCTATGGCTACACCTTC. This sequence encodes CASSLEVGPYGYTF.

This clonotype turned up a few times. The chain has TRBV11-2 and TRBJ1-2, with D perhaps TRBD1 (6 bases). The germline gives CDR1 SGHAT, CDR2 FQNNGV. The CDR3 is 12 amino acids. V was trimmed by 8 bases and J by 6 bases, leaving 13 bases between them. In DNA form, the CDR3 reads TGTGCCAGCCATACAGGGTGGGATGGCTACACCTTC. Protein sequence: CASHTGWDGYTF. The full variable domain, its missing parts supplied by reference TRBV11-2 and TRBJ1-2, is EAGVAQSPRYKIIEKRQSVAFWCNPISGHATLYWYQQILGQGPKLLIQFQNNGVVDDSQLPKDRFSAERLKGVDSTLKIQPAKLEDSAVYLCASHTGWDGYTFGSGTRLTVV.

The CDR3 coding sequence is TGTGCCAGCAGCTTATTCGGAACGGGACTAGGGGACGCCGAACAAGAGACCCAGTACTTC. Amino acids: CASSLFGTGLGDAEQETQYF. The chain couples TRBV11-2 to TRBJ2-5; TRBD2 aligns across 8 bases. Trimming took 2 bases from V and 2 from J; bases not matched to a gene: 19. The germline CDR1 and CDR2 sequences are SGHAT and FQNNGV. The CDR3 covers 20 residues.

The chain uses TRBV7-9 and TRBJ2-5; the D is unclear. Germline V gene sequence: CDR1 SEHNR, CDR2 FQNEAQ (reference sequence). The V end was cut by 4 bases, the J end by 11 bases, with 14 bases between. CDR3 length: 12 residues. The CDR3 loop is CASSSWVNEQYF. The CDR3 DNA reads as TGTGCCAGCAGCTCGTGGGTGAATGAGCAGTACTTC.

This clonotype was counted between two and nine times. The chain uses TRBV25-1 and TRBJ1-6, with D possibly being TRBD1 (6 bases). CDR3 size: 14 residues. Trimming cost V 8 bases and J 10 bases, with 18 bases left between them. Germline lookup yields CDR1 MGHDK and CDR2 SYGVNS. The CDR3 DNA is TGTGCCAGCGGGGGCAGCACAGGGAACTCACCCCTCCACTTT. It translates to CASGGSTGNSPLHF.

This clonotype showed up many times. The chain employs TRBV28 and TRBJ2-7, with D possibly TRBD2 on 5 matching bases. The CDR3 length is 14 residues. Germline lookup yields CDR1 MDHEN and CDR2 SYDVKM. Trimming removed 6 bases at V and 5 bases at J, with 17 bases between. CDR3 sequence (DNA): TGTGCCAGCAGGCCTACTAGAATCCAGAACGAGCAGTACTTC. It yields the protein CASRPTRIQNEQYF.

J is TRBJ2-1 and V is TRBV11-2, with 12 nucleotides matching TRBD2. Unmatched junction bases numbered 9, after V lost 7 bases and J lost 8 bases. The V gene's germline CDR1 is SGHAT and CDR2 FQNNGV. The CDR3 runs 15 residues. CDR3 in amino acids: CASNTRLAGVDEQFF. CDR3 nucleotides: TGTGCCAGCAACACCCGACTAGCGGGAGTAGATGAGCAGTTCTTC.

Concerning this clonotype itself: Its ends do not fully match the called genes, so a read error is possible. V usage is TRBV6-5 and J usage is TRBJ1-4, with D perhaps matching TRBD1 (5 bases). CDR3 size: 16 residues. Germline CDR1 reads MNHEY; CDR2 reads SVGAGI. The CDR3 region is CVSSRGPIATNEKLFF. CDR3 sequence (DNA): TGTGTCAGCAGTAGGGGACCTATTGCAACTAATGAAAAACTGTTTTTT.

This chain connects TRBV6-5 to TRBJ2-3; possibly TRBD1 for D (6 bases). The CDR3 length is 16 residues. Germline lookup yields CDR1 MNHEY and CDR2 SVGAGI. The germline V and J ends were trimmed by 6 bases and 5 bases, with 21 bases remaining between them. The CDR3, as DNA: TGTGCCAGCAGCCCCATAGGGGCAGGGGTGGAAGATACGCAGTATTTT. It translates to CASSPIGAGVEDTQYF.

This clonotype was seen only a few times. The chain employs TRBV12-3 or TRBV12-4 and TRBJ2-7; 10 bases are shared with TRBD2. CDR3 length: 13 amino acids. Trimming cost V 10 bases and J 1 base; bases outside gene matches: 4. The CDR3 is CATGLAASYEQYF. The CDR3 DNA sequence: TGTGCCACAGGACTAGCGGCATCCTACGAGCAGTACTTC.

This clonotype came up once. The genes are TRBV11-3 and TRBJ2-2; perhaps TRBD2 as D (6 bases). CDR3 length equals 16 residues. CDR1 SGHNT and CDR2 YENEEA come from the germline V gene. The V and J ends lost 2 bases and 6 bases respectively, with 16 bases between them. This CDR3 reads CASSLRRGRLAGELFF. CDR3 coding DNA: TGTGCCAGCAGCTTACGGCGGGGTCGTCTGGCCGGGGAGCTGTTTTTT.

The chain couples TRBV5-1 to TRBJ2-1; 7 bases agree with TRBD2. CDR3 length equals 15 residues. CDR1 is SGHRS and CDR2 is YFSETQ in the germline V gene. With 5 bases clipped from V and 0 bases from J, the junction kept 5 bases outside the gene matches. CDR3 in DNA: TGCGCCAGCAGTGCGGGAGTGGGCTCCTACAATGAGCAGTTCTTC. Residues: CASSAGVGSYNEQFF.

This chain links TRBV7-2 with TRBJ2-1; perhaps D is TRBD1 or TRBD2 (5 bases each). Germline CDR1 reads SGHTA; CDR2 reads FQGNSA. The V end lost 4 bases, the J end lost 5 bases, and 15 bases lay between the germline ends. This CDR3 has 15 amino acids. DNA for the CDR3: TGTGCCAGCAGCTCCGGGGCTGCCTCTCACAATGAGCAGTTCTTC. It is translated as CASSSGAASHNEQFF.

This clonotype appeared a few times. The chain has TRBV12-3 or TRBV12-4 and TRBJ2-6; D assignment may be TRBD1 or TRBD2 (5 bases each). The CDR3 sequence is 17 residues long. V lost 2 bases and J lost 11, with 22 bases in between. CDR3 region: CASSLRQKDSLTHVLTF. CDR3 bases: TGTGCCAGCAGTTTAAGACAGAAGGACTCTCTGACCCACGTCCTGACTTTC.

In regard to this clonotype: A much more abundant neighbour one base away suggests this may be a read error. The chain links TRBV20-1 to TRBJ2-7, with 9 bases aligning to TRBD2. The germline gives CDR1 DFQATT, CDR2 SNEGSKA (reference sequence). The CDR3 runs 15 residues. CDR3 coding DNA: TGCAGTGCTATGACACCAGCGGGAGGAACCTACGATCAGTACTTC. This translates into CSAMTPAGGTYDQYF.

The chain links TRBV28 to TRBJ2-3; 8 bases are a match to TRBD1. With 6 bases clipped from V and 0 bases from J, the junction kept 5 bases outside the gene matches. CDR3 length: 15 amino acids. CDR1 and CDR2 from the germline V gene are MDHEN and SYDVKM. CDR3 nucleotides: TGTGCCAGCAGAACTCAGGGGGCTAGCACAGATACGCAGTATTTT. Residues: CASRTQGASTDTQYF.